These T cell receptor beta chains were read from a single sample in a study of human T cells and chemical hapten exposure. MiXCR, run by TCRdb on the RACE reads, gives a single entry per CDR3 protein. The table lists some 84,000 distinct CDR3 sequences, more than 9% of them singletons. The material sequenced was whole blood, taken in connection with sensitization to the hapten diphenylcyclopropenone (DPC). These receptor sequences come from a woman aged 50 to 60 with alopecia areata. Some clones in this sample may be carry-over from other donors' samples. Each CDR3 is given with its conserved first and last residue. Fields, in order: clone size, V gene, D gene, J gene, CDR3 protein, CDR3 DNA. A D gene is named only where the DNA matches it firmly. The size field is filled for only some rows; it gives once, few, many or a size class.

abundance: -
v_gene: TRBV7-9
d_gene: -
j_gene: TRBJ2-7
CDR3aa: CASSASAQGFSYEQYF
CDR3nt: TGTGCCAGCAGCGCCTCCGCTCAGGGATTCTCCTACGAGCAGTACTTC

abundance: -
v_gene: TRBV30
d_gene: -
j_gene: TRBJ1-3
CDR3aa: CAWGIGFSGNTIYF
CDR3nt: TGTGCCTGGGGAATCGGATTCTCTGGAAACACCATATATTTT

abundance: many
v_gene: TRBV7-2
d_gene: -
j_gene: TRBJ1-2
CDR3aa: CASSLGGQGSYNYGYTF
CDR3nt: TGTGCCAGCAGCTTAGGGGGCCAGGGAAGTTATAACTATGGCTACACCTTC

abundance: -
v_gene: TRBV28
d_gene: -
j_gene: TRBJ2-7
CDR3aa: CASSFLLSYEQYF
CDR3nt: TGTGCCAGCAGTTTCCTCCTCTCCTACGAGCAGTACTTC

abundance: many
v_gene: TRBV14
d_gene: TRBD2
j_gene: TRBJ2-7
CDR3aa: CASSQIGTIEEQYF
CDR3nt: TGTGCCAGCAGCCAAATCGGGACTATTGAGGAGCAGTACTTC

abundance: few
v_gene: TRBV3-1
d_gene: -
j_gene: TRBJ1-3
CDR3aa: CASSLHGNTIYF
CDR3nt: TGTGCCAGCAGCCTTCATGGAAACACCATATATTTT

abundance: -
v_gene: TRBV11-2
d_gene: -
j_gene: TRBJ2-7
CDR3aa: CASSSGRGVYEQYF
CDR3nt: TGTGCCAGCAGCTCTGGACGTGGGGTGTACGAGCAGTACTTC

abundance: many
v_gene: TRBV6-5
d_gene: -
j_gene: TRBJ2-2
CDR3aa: CASSYSRTGELFF
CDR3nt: TGTGCCAGCAGTTACTCGCGAACCGGGGAGCTGTTTTTT

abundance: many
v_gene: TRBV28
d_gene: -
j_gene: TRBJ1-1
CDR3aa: CASSRLWAEAFF
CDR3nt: TGTGCCAGCAGTCGTTTGTGGGCTGAAGCTTTCTTT

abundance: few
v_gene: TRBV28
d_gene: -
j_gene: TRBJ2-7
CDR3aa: CASSLHNYEQYF
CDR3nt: TGTGCCAGCAGTCTCCATAACTACGAGCAGTACTTC